This paragraph covers one TCR beta chain sequence. This clone's antigen is unknown. The record has no base qualities; no much larger clone is one base away. Healthy HIV-negative adults with no recently reported acute infections or vaccinations were included as donors. All donors were Caucasian adults living in Nashville, Tennessee, USA. CD4+ T cells were enriched through magnetic negative selection, after which naive cells were positively selected on CD45RA and the remaining negative fraction served as the memory subset. Blood was obtained by leukapheresis, after which PBMCs were separated by Ficoll-Histopaque density gradient centrifugation and cryopreserved in liquid nitrogen vapor phase. Purity and quantity of every magnetically sorted T cell population were checked by analytical flow cytometry. Genomic DNA was isolated from each sorted fraction and quantified by UV absorbance on a Nanodrop 2000c.

TCR CDR3 regions were amplified from genomic DNA by multiplex PCR using the deep immunoSEQ assay. Extracted genomic DNA from each cell subset was spread evenly across all wells of several immunoSEQ 96-well plates, with each plate serving as a replicate. Each replicate PCR for sorted subsets received 200 ng genomic DNA, equal to around 32,000 T cell genomes. Purified libraries were quantified with a Qubit 3.0 fluorometer, sized on a Bioanalyzer 2100, and re-quantified with the KAPA Library Quantification kit. Every immunoSEQ 96-well plate was sequenced on a dedicated single-read 150-cycle Illumina NextSeq 550 flow cell. In the authors' own workflow: Because the immunoSEQ output included only junctional sequences and no quality scores, the filtering could not be the same as the filtering used for full-length reads. Sequences were annotated with PyIR, a Python wrapper for IgBLAST v1.9, and V/J genes and CDR3 were assigned using IMGT germline references. Any read was removed if the V/J assignment was weak (E-value above 1e-6), the CDR3 was missing, or the read contained stop codons, out-of-frame junctions, or ambiguous translated residues. V3J clonotypes were defined as sequences sharing an identical inferred V gene, J gene, and CDR3 amino acid sequence. Percentage overlap between repertoires was computed as shared unique clonotypes divided by the size of the smaller repertoire. Richness of each repertoire was evaluated using RTK rarefaction, the Chao1 estimator, and Recon v2.1 estimates of unobserved clonotypes. OLGA was used to compute generation probabilities for all TCRbeta clonotypes that the gDNA method yielded from a handful of donors. TCRdb obtained this table from immuneACCESS and retained in-frame rearrangements with V and J assigned. These tables miss some clones; where compared with another copy, unresolved V genes account for less than half of the shortfall, and the remainder is unexplained. V, J and clone size reflect that table, while D and trimming were determined from the DNA. This sample comprises about 960,000 clones, over 75% of them detected only once. Nearly 1.5% of the sample is in the top ten clones.

There are 15 amino acids in the CDR3, from cysteine to phenylalanine inclusive. The CDR3 DNA has 45 bases and is translated from base 1. Looking up the germline V gene yields CDR1 SGHAT and CDR2 FQNNGV. V drops 0 bases and J drops 2 bases, leaving 8 bases in between. The sample is drawn from a study of shared clonotypes between healthy human individuals (dated by TCRdb to about 2020). Regarding the research as a whole: The cohort included a few men and a couple of women between 18 and 49 years of age. For each donor, three plates each were used for CD4 naive and CD4 memory, two plates were used for CD8 naive, and one plate was used for CD8 memory. To estimate repertoire size and how much clonotype sharing occurs between individuals, the study deeply sequenced the blood TCR repertoires of roughly 5 healthy adults. To increase sequencing depth and limit assay-specific biases, TCR repertoire library preparation and sequencing were carried out by different laboratories using diverse techniques. Per donor, leukapheresis produced somewhere between about 0.8 and 9 billion PBMCs.

What the research found in general, with its limitations: Naive subsets generally had larger estimated clonotype richness than memory subsets did. Even with the large sequencing depth, rarefaction of the sorted-subset datasets indicated that sequencing was incomplete. Sampling was restricted to blood, and TCR repertoires in tissue are likely to differ from TCR repertoires in blood. Around 5.4% of naive CD4, approximately 3.7% of naive CD8, approximately 2% of memory CD4, and about 0.4% of memory CD8 clonotypes were shared across several donors. Compared with non-shared clonotypes, clonotypes shared by all four sorted-subset donors had higher generation probabilities. The genetic and exposure-history diversity represented was limited by the small number of donors. Pairwise subsampling led to the expectation that sequencing depth would affect the degree of clonotype sharing among donors.

Material: memory CD4+ T cells sorted from blood. The cell subset or site label for this specimen denotes: CD45RA-negative fraction. The chain joins TRBV11-2 to TRBJ2-1; the D segment cannot be called with confidence. This receptor was identified in a man aged 18 to 29 in good health. The nucleotides read TGTGCCAGCAGCTTAGACAGAGCAACCTACAATGAGCAGTTCTTC. It is translated as CASSLDRATYNEQFF.